This passage covers 28 T cell receptor beta chains from one sample sequenced in a study of CD8+ T cells in alopecia areata listed by TCRdb under 2018. The library was produced with the immunoSEQ multiplex PCR assay. RNA was extracted from all samples and reverse transcribed into cDNA as template for TCR sequencing. TCRdb limited this immuneACCESS table to in-frame rearrangements with V and J called. A share of clones is missing; checked studies link under half to unresolved V genes, and the rest is unexplained. The sample contains tens of thousands of clones, about 30% of them found a single time. 14% to 15% of the sample comes from the top ten. The meaning of the sample's time point label: around 4 weeks on oral tofacitinib. Reading the label with the study, this specimen's treatment or condition is: oral pan-JAK inhibitor, 5-10 mg twice daily. The sample consisted of CD8+ T cells sorted from blood, taken at week 4, from a patient treated with tofacitinib. These receptors were taken from a human donor with alopecia areata.

The chain is built from TRBV29-1 and TRBJ2-2; 14 positions match TRBD2. The V gene end was trimmed by 0 bases and the J gene end by 4 bases; junction bases not matched to a gene: 7. The CDR3 extends over 18 amino acids. CDR1 is SQVTM, CDR2 ANQGSEA, per germline. The CDR3 sequence: CSVEEGLAGGTGTGELFF. CDR3 coding DNA: TGCAGCGTTGAAGAAGGACTAGCGGGGGGAACAGGCACCGGGGAGCTGTTTTTT.

The genes are TRBV29-1 and TRBJ2-1; D is undetermined. Germline CDR1 SQVTM, CDR2 ANQGSEA. V was clipped by 0 bases and J by 7 bases, with 1 base between them. The CDR3 is made up of 10 amino acids. CDR3 in amino acids: CSVEENEQFF. CDR3 nucleotides: TGCAGCGTTGAAGAGAATGAGCAGTTCTTC.

The sample holds a few counts of this clone. The chain is built from TRBV30 and TRBJ2-3; D might be TRBD2 (6 bases). Per the germline V gene, CDR1 is GTSNPN and CDR2 is SVGIG (reference sequence). There are 14 residues in the CDR3. The V gene lost 4 bases and the J gene lost 3 bases, with 14 bases spanning the gap. For the CDR3, the DNA is TGTGCCTGGACCCTGGGGGGAGGTACAGATACGCAGTATTTT. It codes for CAWTLGGGTDTQYF.

The CDR3 is CSVDRSASTDTQYF. CDR3 sequence (DNA): TGCAGCGTTGACAGGAGTGCCAGCACAGATACGCAGTATTTT. The rearrangement links TRBV29-1 to TRBJ2-3, with D unresolved. Germline-derived CDR1 and CDR2 are SQVTM and ANQGSEA. The length of the CDR3 is 14 residues. V dropped 3 bases and J dropped 0 bases, with 10 bases sitting between them.

The chain couples TRBV30 to TRBJ2-7, with D uncertain. The CDR3 length is 11 residues. Germline V gene sequence: CDR1 GTSNPN, CDR2 SVGIG (reference sequence). Between the trimmed V and J ends, which lost 7 bases and 3 bases, there was a span of 10 bases. CDR3 nucleotide sequence: TGTGCCTCAGTCCGATTCTACGAGCAGTACTTC. It translates to CASVRFYEQYF.

The table lists this clone with a few counts. The V call is TRBV6-5, the J call TRBJ2-7; perhaps D is TRBD1 or TRBD2 (5 bases each). Germline assignment: CDR1 MNHEY and CDR2 SVGAGI. The CDR3 is 13 amino acids. Trimming took 8 bases from V and 5 from J, leaving 16 bases between them. CDR3 region: CASRSGRRNEQYF. The CDR3 coding sequence is TGTGCCAGCCGCTCGGGACGGCGAAACGAGCAGTACTTC.

This chain links TRBV19 with TRBJ2-1; 8 bases align to TRBD1. V shed 5 bases and J 8 bases; nucleotides not matched to a gene: 8. CDR1 and CDR2 (germline): LNHDA, SQIVND (reference sequence). The CDR3 is made up of 14 amino acids. In nucleotides, the CDR3 is TGTGCCAGTAGTGAGACCCAGGGGGCCCATGAGCAGTTCTTC. The encoded protein is CASSETQGAHEQFF.

This clone was picked up a small number of times. For the CDR3, the DNA is TGTGCCAGCAGCCAAGGGGACAGTGAAGAGACCCAGTACTTC. Translating gives CASSQGDSEETQYF. The gene calls are TRBV13 and TRBJ2-5; 7 bases are shared with TRBD1. This CDR3 has 14 amino acids. The germline CDR1 and CDR2 sequences are PRHDT and FYEKMQ (reference sequence). Trimming took 5 bases from V and 3 from J; bases not matched to a gene: 6. The full variable domain, its missing parts supplied by reference TRBV13 and TRBJ2-5, is AAGVIQSPRHLIKEKRETATLKCYPIPRHDTVYWYQQGPGQDPQFLISFYEKMQSDKGSIPDRFSAQQFSDYHSELNMSSLELGDSALYFCASSQGDSEETQYFGPGTRLLVL.

This clone occurred once. The chain combines TRBV11-2 with TRBJ2-1; no clear D gene. Trimming pared 2 bases from V and 14 bases from J, leaving 13 bases between. CDR1 is SGHAT, CDR2 FQNNGV, per germline. The CDR3 has 12 residues. The CDR3 nucleotides are TGTGCCAGCAGCTTAAGTATGGTTATGAAGTTCTTC. This encodes CASSLSMVMKFF.

This clone occurred a few times. In DNA form, the CDR3 reads TGCAGTGCTAGGCTTTTCGGGGAGCTGTTTTTT. This codes for CSARLFGELFF. V usage is TRBV20-1 and J usage is TRBJ2-2; D unresolved. This CDR3 comprises 11 residues. With 3 bases removed from V and 7 bases from J, the gap between germline ends came to 6 bases. Germline V CDR1 and CDR2: DFQATT, SNEGSKA (reference sequence).

The chain employs TRBV29-1 and TRBJ1-2; D gene uncertain. In germline, CDR1 is SQVTM, CDR2 ANQGSEA. The germline V and J ends were trimmed by 7 bases and 7 bases, with 19 bases remaining between them. The CDR3 contains 13 residues. CDR3 sequence reads: CSDYTRGVGGYTF. CDR3 DNA: TGCAGCGACTACACGCGGGGTGTTGGTGGCTACACCTTC.

This clone was counted between two and nine times. The chain joins TRBV19 to TRBJ1-1, with 10 nucleotides matching TRBD1. The germline V gene has CDR1 LNHDA and CDR2 SQIVND (reference sequence). The CDR3 covers 17 residues. The V gene end was trimmed by 1 base and the J gene end by 4 bases; junction bases not matched to a gene: 9. The CDR3 DNA is TGTGCCAGTAGTATAGTCTGGACAGGGGGTTCGGGCACTGAAGCTTTCTTT. This gives the protein CASSIVWTGGSGTEAFF. Looking up the rest from reference TRBV19 and TRBJ1-1 gives the full variable domain: DGGITQSPKYLFRKEGQNVTLSCEQNLNHDAMYWYRQDPGQGLRLIYYSQIVNDFQKGDIAEGYSVSREKKESFPLTVTSAQKNPTAFYLCASSIVWTGGSGTEAFFGQGTRLTVV.

The table lists this clone with a few counts. The chain couples TRBV7-9 to TRBJ1-1, with a possible D match to TRBD1 (5 bases). Germline V CDR1 and CDR2: SEHNR, FQNEAQ (reference sequence). CDR3 length equals 14 residues. V was shortened by 4 bases and J by 1 base, with 10 bases between the two germline ends. The CDR3 DNA is TGTGCCAGCAGCTCCCCGGGGGGGAACACTGAAGCTTTCTTT. Protein: CASSSPGGNTEAFF. Full variable domain (remainder filled in from reference TRBV7-9 and TRBJ1-1): DTGVSQNPRHKITKRGQNVTFRCDPISEHNRLYWYRQTLGQGPEFLTYFQNEAQLEKSRLLSDRFSAERPKGSFSTLEIQRTEQGDSAMYLCASSSPGGNTEAFFGQGTRLTVV.

V usage is TRBV29-1 and J usage is TRBJ1-3; D unclear. The CDR3 consists of 13 residues. Germline CDR1 and CDR2: SQVTM and ANQGSEA. The germline V and J ends were trimmed by 5 bases and 6 bases, with 14 bases remaining between them. This chain's CDR3 is CSVYGSLENTIYF. The DNA for the CDR3 is TGCAGCGTTTATGGTAGCCTGGAAAACACCATATATTTT.

The rearrangement uses TRBV30 and TRBJ2-7, with D perhaps given as TRBD1 or TRBD2 (5 bases each). The V gene's germline CDR1 is GTSNPN and CDR2 SVGIG (reference sequence). The CDR3 spans 13 residues. Trimming shortened V by 3 bases and J by 0 bases, and 9 bases separated the two germline ends. CDR3 sequence reads: CAWRGRDSYEQYF. The CDR3 region has the DNA TGTGCCTGGAGGGGACGGGACTCCTACGAGCAGTACTTC.

As for this clone: The sample holds other DNA sequences that translate to the same CDR3. The rearrangement links TRBV30 to TRBJ2-2; D is undetermined. CDR1 and CDR2 from the germline V gene are GTSNPN and SVGIG (reference sequence). V gave up 3 bases and J gave up 0 bases, with 5 bases separating them. This CDR3 is 13 amino acids long. The CDR3 region is CAWRPPNTGELFF. In nucleotides, the CDR3 is TGTGCCTGGAGGCCTCCGAACACCGGGGAGCTGTTTTTT.

V usage is TRBV10-3 and J usage is TRBJ2-5; TRBD2 might be the D (6 bases). The CDR3 has 18 residues. V was shortened by 3 bases and J by 2 bases, with 22 bases between the two germline ends. Germline V CDR1 and CDR2: ENHRY, SYGVKD. DNA for the CDR3: TGTGCCATCAGTGACCCCAAGGCCGGGGGAATGGGGCAAGAGACCCAGTACTTC. Protein sequence: CAISDPKAGGMGQETQYF.

This clone has a handful of counts. V usage is TRBV30 and J usage is TRBJ2-7, with TRBD2 matching 10 bases. This CDR3 contains 13 residues. The germline CDR1 and CDR2 sequences are GTSNPN and SVGIG (reference sequence). The CDR3 DNA sequence: TGTGCGATTGGCCTAGCGGGAGTTGACGAGCAGTACTTC. The encoded protein is CAIGLAGVDEQYF.

This chain links TRBV5-1 with TRBJ1-1; D perhaps matches TRBD1 (6 bases). CDR1 and CDR2 (germline): SGHRS, YFSETQ. V lost 4 bases to trimming and J lost 0 bases, with 10 bases between them. The CDR3 covers 14 residues. The CDR3 loop reads CASSLDRLNTEAFF. CDR3 nucleotide sequence: TGCGCCAGCAGCCTAGACAGGCTGAACACTGAAGCTTTCTTT.

This clone came up a few times. V gene TRBV5-1 combines with J gene TRBJ2-1, with a tentative D call TRBD1 (5 bases). CDR1 is SGHRS and CDR2 is YFSETQ in the germline V gene. The CDR3 totals 13 residues. The germline V and J ends were trimmed by 3 bases and 9 bases, with 13 bases remaining between them. The CDR3 spells CASSYLGQGEQFF. DNA of the CDR3: TGCGCCAGCAGCTACCTCGGCCAGGGTGAGCAGTTCTTC.

CDR3 DNA: TGTGCCAGCCAGGATAACTACGAGCAGTACTTC. This codes for CASQDNYEQYF. The chain couples TRBV27 to TRBJ2-7, with D uncertain. Germline CDR1 is MNHEY and CDR2 is SMNVEV (reference sequence). Trimming took 8 bases from V and 3 from J, leaving 8 bases between them. This CDR3 is built from 11 residues.

V gene TRBV30 combines with J gene TRBJ2-7; 7 bases are shared with TRBD2. The CDR3 totals 14 residues. Germline V lookup: CDR1 GTSNPN, CDR2 SVGIG (reference sequence). Germline trimming cut 3 bases from V and 4 bases from J; bases unmatched to any gene: 9. Here the CDR3 reads CAWSPLAYGYEQYF. CDR3 DNA sequence: TGTGCCTGGAGCCCACTAGCGTATGGGTACGAGCAGTACTTC.

The rearrangement uses TRBV5-6 and TRBJ2-7, with D unclear. CDR1 is SGHDT and CDR2 is YYEEEE in the germline V gene. This CDR3 contains 13 residues. Trimming pared 6 bases from V and 3 bases from J, leaving 13 bases between. The CDR3 reads CASTGRYGYEQYF. As DNA, the CDR3 is TGTGCCAGCACCGGCAGGTACGGCTACGAGCAGTACTTC.

This clone came up a few times. The CDR3 sequence: CSVVWGYGYTF. As DNA, the CDR3 is TGCAGCGTTGTGTGGGGGTATGGCTACACCTTC. The chain recombines TRBV29-1 with TRBJ1-2, with D tentatively TRBD1 (5 bases). CDR1 is SQVTM, CDR2 ANQGSEA, per germline. V lost 4 bases to trimming and J lost 5 bases, with 8 bases between them. CDR3 length: 11 amino acids.

The chain recombines TRBV18 with TRBJ2-3; D tentatively fits TRBD1 or TRBD2 (5 bases each). V was cut by 7 bases and J by 0 bases, with 14 bases left in between. Germline V lookup: CDR1 KGHSH, CDR2 LQKENI. The CDR3 extends over 15 amino acids. In DNA, the CDR3 is TGTGCCAGCTACCCCGACGGGGCTAGCACAGATACGCAGTATTTT. As protein: CASYPDGASTDTQYF.

This chain joins TRBV29-1 and TRBJ2-7; the D gene is possibly TRBD2 (5 bases). The CDR3 has 13 residues. Deletions cut 6 bases from V and 5 bases from J, with 17 bases between. CDR1 and CDR2 (germline): SQVTM, ANQGSEA. The CDR3 nucleotides are TGCAGCGTGTCCCCGCGGGCAGAAAACGAGCAGTACTTC. Translating gives CSVSPRAENEQYF.

The chain is built from TRBV5-6 and TRBJ1-4; D is ambiguous. The V gene lost 1 base and the J gene lost 4 bases, with 14 bases spanning the gap. Germline CDR1 SGHDT, CDR2 YYEEEE. The CDR3 is 16 residues long. The CDR3 nucleotides read TGTGCCAGCAGCTTGCGGACGGACGGGGTTAATGAAAAACTGTTTTTT. This codes for CASSLRTDGVNEKLFF. Filled out from reference TRBV5-6 and TRBJ1-4, the complete variable domain reads DAGVTQSPTHLIKTRGQQVTLRCSPKSGHDTVSWYQQALGQGPQFIFQYYEEEERQRGNFPDRFSGHQFPNYSSELNVNALLLGDSALYLCASSLRTDGVNEKLFFGSGTQLSVL.

The CDR3 DNA reads as TGTGCCTGGACAGGCTCGAAGGAGCCTGAAGCTTTCTTT. The encoded protein is CAWTGSKEPEAFF. The V call is TRBV30, the J call TRBJ1-1; D call uncertain. The CDR3 extends over 13 amino acids. Trimming pared 4 bases from V and 6 bases from J, leaving 15 bases between. Germline CDR1 and CDR2: GTSNPN and SVGIG (reference sequence).